The following is a T cell receptor (beta chain) sequence with its context. Its antigen is unidentified. This specimen comes from a study of blood T cells in healthy people across ages. A second about 7 to 12 cycle PCR used barcoded and J-beta primers. Every cDNA was tagged by a template-switch adaptor with 12 random nucleotides. TCRdb reprocessed the 5' RACE reads via MiXCR and lists one record per CDR3 protein. The sample includes some 880,000 distinct CDR3 sequences, around 36% of them seen just once. CDR1 is MNHNY, CDR2 SVGAGI, per germline (reference sequence). The V end lost 6 bases, the J end lost 7 bases, and 16 bases lay between the germline ends. The CDR3 is 14 amino acids. Findings of the study overall: With age, beta diversity per million T cells declined roughly linearly, significantly by 40.

Ten milliliters of peripheral blood were drawn from each donor. This clonotype originated in a young man in good health. Sequencing used blood. The chain couples TRBV6-6 to TRBJ2-1; tentatively, D is TRBD2 (6 bases). This CDR3 is CASSREEGGNEQFF. In nucleotides, the CDR3 is TGTGCCAGCAGCCGCGAGGAGGGTGGGAATGAGCAGTTCTTC.